A selection of T cell receptor beta chains follows, all from one sample in a study of blood T cell repertoires in COVID-19. Sequenced by immunoSEQ multiplex PCR; TCRdb stores in-frame clones only, minus some. The table has some 290,000 clones, about nine tenths seen once; the top ten hold about 2%. Specimen: peripheral blood. The origin of the receptors is a woman aged 45-60 years who had recovered from COVID-19. The CDR3 runs from the conserved cysteine through the conserved F or W. D genes are given only for firm matches. The size field is filled for only some rows; it gives once, few, many or a size class.

v_call,j_call,d_call,clone_size,cdr3_nt,cdr3_aa
TRBV24-1,TRBJ1-5,TRBD1,once,TGTGCCACCAGTGCAGGACAGGGAACGAGCAATCAGCCCCAGCATTTT,CATSAGQGTSNQPQHF
TRBV27,TRBJ1-2,NA,NA,TGTGCCAGCAGTTTATCGGGGGCCCTCAGAGGCTACACCTTC,CASSLSGALRGYTF
TRBV7-9,TRBJ2-5,TRBD2,NA,TGTGCCAGCAGCTCCAGCAGGTGGCGGGAGGTAGAGACCCAGTACTTC,CASSSSRWREVETQYF
TRBV7-2,TRBJ1-2,NA,NA,TGTGCCAGCAGCTTAGTCCAGACAGACTCCTATGGCTACACCTTC,CASSLVQTDSYGYTF
TRBV6-2/TRBV6-3,TRBJ2-3,TRBD2,few,TGTGCCAGCAGTCCGCGACTAGCGGTTATCACAGATACGCAGTATTTT,CASSPRLAVITDTQYF
TRBV24-1,TRBJ1-1,NA,NA,TGTGCCACCAGTGATTTGGACAGGAAAGCTTTCTTT,CATSDLDRKAFF
TRBV12-3/TRBV12-4,TRBJ2-5,NA,NA,TGTGCCAGCAGTCGGGGAGAGACCCAGTACTTC,CASSRGETQYF
TRBV7-2,TRBJ2-7,NA,few,TGTGCCAGCAGCTTAGTCCAGGGGGGTATTGGGTACTTC,CASSLVQGGIGYF
TRBV3-1/TRBV3-2,TRBJ1-3,NA,NA,TGTGCCAGCAGCCAGGGCCTCGGCCCGCCTGGAAACACCATATATTTT,CASSQGLGPPGNTIYF
TRBV6-5,TRBJ1-5,NA,NA,TGTGCCAGCAGGGGCATAAGGAATCAGCCCCAGCATTTT,CASRGIRNQPQHF
TRBV12-3/TRBV12-4,TRBJ1-2,NA,NA,TGTGCCAGCAGTTCGTACTATGGCTACACCTTC,CASSSYYGYTF
TRBV5-1,TRBJ1-6,TRBD1,NA,TGCGCCAGCAGCTCATCGATCCAGGGGGCGTGGAGCTCCTATAATTCACCCCTCCACTTT,CASSSSIQGAWSSYNSPLHF
TRBV4-1,TRBJ1-4,NA,NA,TGCGCCAGCAGCCAATGGGAGGGGAGGAAGGAAAAACTGTTTTTT,CASSQWEGRKEKLFF
TRBV19,TRBJ2-3,NA,NA,TGTGCCAGTAGTATATCTCAGGGGACAGATACGCAGTATTTT,CASSISQGTDTQYF
TRBV7-2,TRBJ1-4,NA,many,TGTGCCAGCAGCTCAGGAGGTGAAAAACTGTTTTTT,CASSSGGEKLFF
TRBV15,TRBJ1-1,NA,many,TGTGCCACCAGCAGAGATTCGCAGTACACTGAAGCTTTCTTT,CATSRDSQYTEAFF
TRBV19,TRBJ1-2,TRBD1,once,TGTGCCAGTAGTATTAACCGGGACAGGGTACTGGTCTCCACCTTC,CASSINRDRVLVSTF